This T cell receptor (beta chain) comes out of a study of CD8+CD57+ T cells in acquired aplastic anemia. Study findings and constraints: CD8+ Simpson's diversity did not differ significantly between patients and controls.

Only patients with CD8+CD57+ cell expansion on flow cytometry were chosen for sequencing. Severe acquired aplastic anemia was present in every patient. Patients were treatment-naive when blood was sampled. The sample holds many counts of this clonotype. Its specificity is not known. Germline loops: CDR1 DFQATT, CDR2 SNEGSKA (reference sequence). The CDR3 is 14 residues long. Deletions cut 6 bases from V and 2 bases from J, with 16 bases between. The use of genomic DNA as template underpinned the TCR beta VDJ and CDR3 profiling. A single record per CDR3 protein comes from TCRdb applying MiXCR to the reads. The sample contains under 200,000 distinct CDR3 sequences, less than 60% of which appear only once.

The TCR sequence derives from a human donor with aplastic anemia. The chain combines TRBV20-1 with TRBJ1-2, with D hard to call. The sample taken for sequencing was sorted CD4+, CD8+, or CD8+CD57+ T cells (not recorded which) from PBMCs. CDR3 nucleotides: TGCAGTGCGCTCCGAGACGGAGGGAACTATGGCTACACCTTC. The encoded protein is CSALRDGGNYGYTF.